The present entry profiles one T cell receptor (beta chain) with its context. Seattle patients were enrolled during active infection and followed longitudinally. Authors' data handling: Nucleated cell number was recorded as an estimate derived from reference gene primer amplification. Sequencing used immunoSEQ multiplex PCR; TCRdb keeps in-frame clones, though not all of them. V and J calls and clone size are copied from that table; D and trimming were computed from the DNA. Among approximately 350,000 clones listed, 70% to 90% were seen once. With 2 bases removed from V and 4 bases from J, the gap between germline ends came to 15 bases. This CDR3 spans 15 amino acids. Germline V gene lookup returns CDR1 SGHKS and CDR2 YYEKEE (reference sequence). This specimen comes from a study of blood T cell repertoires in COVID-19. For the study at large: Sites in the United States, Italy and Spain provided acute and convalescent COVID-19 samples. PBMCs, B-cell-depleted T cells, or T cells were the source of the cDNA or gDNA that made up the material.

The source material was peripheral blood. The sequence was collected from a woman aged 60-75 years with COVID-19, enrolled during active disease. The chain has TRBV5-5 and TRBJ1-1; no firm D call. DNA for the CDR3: TGTGCCAGCAGCTTATTGGGTTACGGAGGCACTGAAGCTTTCTTT. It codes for CASSLLGYGGTEAFF.